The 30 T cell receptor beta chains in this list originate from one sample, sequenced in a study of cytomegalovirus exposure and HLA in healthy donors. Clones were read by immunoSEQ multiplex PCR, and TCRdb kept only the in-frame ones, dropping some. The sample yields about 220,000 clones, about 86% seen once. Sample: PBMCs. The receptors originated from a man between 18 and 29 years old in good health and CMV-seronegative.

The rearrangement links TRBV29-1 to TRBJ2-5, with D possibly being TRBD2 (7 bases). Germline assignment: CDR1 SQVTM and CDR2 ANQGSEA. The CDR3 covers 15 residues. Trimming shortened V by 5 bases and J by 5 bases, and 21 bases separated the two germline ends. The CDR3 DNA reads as TGCAGCGTTCTAGGGAGAGGGGGGGCCACGGAGACCCAGTACTTC. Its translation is CSVLGRGGATETQYF.

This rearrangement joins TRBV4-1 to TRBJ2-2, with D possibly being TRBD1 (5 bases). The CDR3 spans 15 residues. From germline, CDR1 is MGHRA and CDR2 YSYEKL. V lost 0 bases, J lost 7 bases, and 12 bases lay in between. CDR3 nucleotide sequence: TGCGCCAGCAGCCAAGAGCAGGGCTTGGGCGGGGAGCTGTTTTTT. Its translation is CASSQEQGLGGELFF.

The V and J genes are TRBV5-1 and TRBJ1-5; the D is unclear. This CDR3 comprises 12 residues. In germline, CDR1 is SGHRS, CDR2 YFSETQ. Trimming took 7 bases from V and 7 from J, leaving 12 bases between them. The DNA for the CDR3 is TGCGCCAGCTTTCTCCCGGGACAGCCCCAGCATTTT. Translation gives CASFLPGQPQHF.

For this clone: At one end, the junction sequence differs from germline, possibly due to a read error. The CDR3 loop is CAITEAADRVTNEQYF. DNA of the CDR3: TGTGCCATCACTGAGGCCGCCGACAGGGTGACAAACGAGCAGTACTTC. The chain has TRBV10-3 and TRBJ2-7; TRBD1 agrees at 7 bases. CDR1 and CDR2 from the germline V gene are ENHRY and SYGVKD. The CDR3 has 16 amino acids.

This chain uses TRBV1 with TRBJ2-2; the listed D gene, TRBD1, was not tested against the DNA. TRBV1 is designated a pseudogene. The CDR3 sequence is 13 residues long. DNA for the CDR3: TGCACCAGCAGCCAAGACGCAGGCGGGGAGCTGTTTTTT. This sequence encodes CTSSQDAGGELFF.

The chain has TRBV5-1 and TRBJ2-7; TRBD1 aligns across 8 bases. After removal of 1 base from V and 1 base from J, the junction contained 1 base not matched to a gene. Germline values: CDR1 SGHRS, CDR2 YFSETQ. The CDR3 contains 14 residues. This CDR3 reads CASSLQGASYEQYF. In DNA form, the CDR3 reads TGCGCCAGCAGCTTGCAGGGGGCTTCCTACGAGCAGTACTTC.

CDR3 sequence: CASSQGGRGVSYTF. The CDR3 region has the DNA TGCGCCAGCAGCCAAGGTGGACGGGGAGTTAGCTACACCTTC. This sequence joins TRBV4-1 and TRBJ1-2; D is undetermined. The CDR3 extends over 14 amino acids. The ends were cut back, 1 base at V and 9 bases at J, with 15 bases in the middle. Germline V CDR1 and CDR2: MGHRA, YSYEKL.

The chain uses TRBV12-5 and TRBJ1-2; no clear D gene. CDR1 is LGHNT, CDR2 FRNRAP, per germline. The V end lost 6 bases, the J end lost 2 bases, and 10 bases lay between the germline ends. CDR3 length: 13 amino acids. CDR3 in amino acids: CASGLTSNYGYTF. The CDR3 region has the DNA TGTGCTAGTGGGCTCACATCGAACTATGGCTACACCTTC.

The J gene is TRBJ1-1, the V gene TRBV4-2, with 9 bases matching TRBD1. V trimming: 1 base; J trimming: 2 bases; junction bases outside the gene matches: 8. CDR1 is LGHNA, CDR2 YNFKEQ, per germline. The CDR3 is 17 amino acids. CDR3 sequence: CASSQGTGVGLNTEAFF. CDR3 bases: TGTGCCAGCAGCCAAGGGACAGGGGTGGGACTAAACACTGAAGCTTTCTTT.

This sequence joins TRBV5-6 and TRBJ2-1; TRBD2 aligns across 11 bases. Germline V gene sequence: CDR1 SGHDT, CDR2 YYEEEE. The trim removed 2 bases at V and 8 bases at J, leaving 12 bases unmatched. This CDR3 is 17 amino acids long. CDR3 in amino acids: CASSLRPSGGSDDEQFF. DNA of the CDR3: TGTGCCAGCAGCTTAAGACCTAGCGGGGGGTCTGACGATGAGCAGTTCTTC.

The CDR3 here is CASSQVKRDYNNEQFF. The CDR3 DNA follows: TGTGCCAGCAGCCAAGTTAAAAGGGACTACAACAATGAGCAGTTCTTC. The rearrangement joins TRBV28 to TRBJ2-1; 7 nucleotides match TRBD2. CDR3 size: 16 residues. The germline V gene has CDR1 MDHEN and CDR2 SYDVKM. Germline trimming cut 6 bases from V and 5 bases from J; bases unmatched to any gene: 13.

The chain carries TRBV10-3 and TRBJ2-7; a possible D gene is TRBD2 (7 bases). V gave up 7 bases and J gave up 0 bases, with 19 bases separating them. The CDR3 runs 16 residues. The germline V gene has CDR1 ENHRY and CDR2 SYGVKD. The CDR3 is CAITGGPPGASYEQYF. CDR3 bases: TGTGCCATCACCGGGGGGCCTCCGGGGGCCTCCTACGAGCAGTACTTC.

As DNA, the CDR3 is TGTGCCAGTAAAGCTGACGTAGGGACAGGGTATCAGCCCCAGCATTTT. This sequence encodes CASKADVGTGYQPQHF. The genes are TRBV19 and TRBJ1-5, with TRBD1 matching over 9 bases. The germline CDR1 and CDR2 sequences are LNHDA and SQIVND (reference sequence). The J segment lost 5 bases and the V segment lost 7 bases, leaving 12 bases of the junction unmatched. The CDR3 loop spans 16 amino acids. Supplemented by reference TRBV19 and TRBJ1-5, the full variable domain reads DGGITQSPKYLFRKEGQNVTLSCEQNLNHDAMYWYRQDPGQGLRLIYYSQIVNDFQKGDIAEGYSVSREKKESFPLTVTSAQKNPTAFYLCASKADVGTGYQPQHFGDGTRLSIL.

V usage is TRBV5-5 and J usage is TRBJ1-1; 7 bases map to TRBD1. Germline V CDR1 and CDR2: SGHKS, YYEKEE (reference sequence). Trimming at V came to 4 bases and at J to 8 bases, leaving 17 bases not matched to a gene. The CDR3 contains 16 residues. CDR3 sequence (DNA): TGTGCCAGCAGCAATTATCCGGGACAGCGGCCCTTGGAAGCTTTCTTT. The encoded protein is CASSNYPGQRPLEAFF.

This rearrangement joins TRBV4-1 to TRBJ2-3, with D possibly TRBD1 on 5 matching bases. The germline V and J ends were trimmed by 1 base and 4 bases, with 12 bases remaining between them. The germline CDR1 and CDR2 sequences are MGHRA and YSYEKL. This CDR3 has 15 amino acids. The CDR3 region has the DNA TGCGCCAGCAGCCAAGTTCGCAGGGCTCCAGATACGCAGTATTTT. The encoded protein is CASSQVRRAPDTQYF.

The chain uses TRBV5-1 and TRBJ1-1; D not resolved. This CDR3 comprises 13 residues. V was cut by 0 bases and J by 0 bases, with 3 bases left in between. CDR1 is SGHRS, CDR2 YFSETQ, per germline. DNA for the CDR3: TGCGCCAGCAGCTTGGCCGTGAACACTGAAGCTTTCTTT. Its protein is CASSLAVNTEAFF.

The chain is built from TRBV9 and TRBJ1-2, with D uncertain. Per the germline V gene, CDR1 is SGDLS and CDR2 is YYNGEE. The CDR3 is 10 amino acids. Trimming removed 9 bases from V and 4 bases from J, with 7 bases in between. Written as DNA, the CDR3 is TGTGCCACCCTATGCTATGGCTACACCTTC. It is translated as CATLCYGYTF.

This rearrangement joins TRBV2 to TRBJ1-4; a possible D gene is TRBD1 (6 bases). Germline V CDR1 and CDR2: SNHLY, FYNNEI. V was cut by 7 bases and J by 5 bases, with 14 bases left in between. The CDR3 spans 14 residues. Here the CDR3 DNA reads TGTGCCAGCAATGAGGGACATCGAAATGAAAAACTGTTTTTT. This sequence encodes CASNEGHRNEKLFF.

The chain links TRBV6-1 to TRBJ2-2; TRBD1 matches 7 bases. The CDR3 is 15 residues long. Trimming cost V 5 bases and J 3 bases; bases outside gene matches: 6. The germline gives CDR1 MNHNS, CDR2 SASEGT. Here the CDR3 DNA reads TGTGCCAGCAGTCTCACCGGGACAGACACCGGGGAGCTGTTTTTT. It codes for CASSLTGTDTGELFF.

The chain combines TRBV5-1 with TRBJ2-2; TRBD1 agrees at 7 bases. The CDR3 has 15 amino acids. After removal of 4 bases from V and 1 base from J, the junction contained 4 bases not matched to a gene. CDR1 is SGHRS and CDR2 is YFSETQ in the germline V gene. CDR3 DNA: TGCGCCAGCAGCAGACAGGGAGTGAACACCGGGGAGCTGTTTTTT. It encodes CASSRQGVNTGELFF.

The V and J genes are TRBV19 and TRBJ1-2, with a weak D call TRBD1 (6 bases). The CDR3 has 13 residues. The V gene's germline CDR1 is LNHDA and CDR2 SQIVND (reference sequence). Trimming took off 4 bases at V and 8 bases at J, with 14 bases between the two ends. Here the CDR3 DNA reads TGTGCCAGTAGTAACCAGGGGAGAGGGGGCTACACCTTC. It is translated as CASSNQGRGGYTF.

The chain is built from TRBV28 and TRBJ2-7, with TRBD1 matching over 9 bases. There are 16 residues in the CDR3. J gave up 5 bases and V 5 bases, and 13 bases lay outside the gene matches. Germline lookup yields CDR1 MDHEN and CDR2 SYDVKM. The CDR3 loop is CASSHGTGWLLDEQYF. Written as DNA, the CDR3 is TGTGCCAGCAGTCACGGGACAGGGTGGTTGCTCGACGAGCAGTACTTC.

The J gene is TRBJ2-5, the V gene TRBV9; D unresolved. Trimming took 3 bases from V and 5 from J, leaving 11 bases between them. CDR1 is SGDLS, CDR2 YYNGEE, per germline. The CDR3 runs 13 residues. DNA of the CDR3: TGTGCCAGCAGCGGGAGTGGATGGGAGACCCAGTACTTC. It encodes CASSGSGWETQYF. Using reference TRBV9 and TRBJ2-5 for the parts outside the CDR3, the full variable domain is DSGVTQTPKHLITATGQRVTLRCSPRSGDLSVYWYQQSLDQGLQFLIQYYNGEERAKGNILERFSAQQFPDLHSELNLSSLELGDSALYFCASSGSGWETQYFGPGTRLLVL.

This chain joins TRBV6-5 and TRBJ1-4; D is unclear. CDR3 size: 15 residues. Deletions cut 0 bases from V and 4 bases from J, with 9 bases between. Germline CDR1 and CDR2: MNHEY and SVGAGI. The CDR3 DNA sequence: TGTGCCAGCAGTTACTCCCCACACCTTAATGAAAAACTGTTTTTT. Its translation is CASSYSPHLNEKLFF.

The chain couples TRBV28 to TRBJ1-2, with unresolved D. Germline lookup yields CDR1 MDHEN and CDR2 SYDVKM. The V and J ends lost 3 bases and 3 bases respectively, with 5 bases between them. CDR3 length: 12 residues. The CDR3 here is CASSFEDYGYTF. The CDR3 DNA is TGTGCCAGCAGTTTTGAGGACTATGGCTACACCTTC.

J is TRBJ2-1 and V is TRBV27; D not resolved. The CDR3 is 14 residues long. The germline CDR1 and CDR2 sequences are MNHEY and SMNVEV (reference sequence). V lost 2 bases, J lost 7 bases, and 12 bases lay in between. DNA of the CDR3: TGTGCCAGCAGTTTAGCTCAACTTCAAAATGAGCAGTTCTTC. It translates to CASSLAQLQNEQFF.

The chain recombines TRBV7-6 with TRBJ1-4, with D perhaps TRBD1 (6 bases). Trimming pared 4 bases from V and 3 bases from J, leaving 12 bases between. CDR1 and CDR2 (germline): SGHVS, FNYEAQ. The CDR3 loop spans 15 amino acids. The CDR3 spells CASSSKTGSNEKLFF. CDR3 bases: TGTGCCAGCAGCTCAAAGACAGGATCTAATGAAAAACTGTTTTTT.

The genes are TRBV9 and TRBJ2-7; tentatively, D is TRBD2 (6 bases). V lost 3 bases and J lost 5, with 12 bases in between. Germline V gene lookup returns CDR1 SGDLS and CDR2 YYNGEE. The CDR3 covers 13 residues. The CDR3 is CASSGMGGHEQYF. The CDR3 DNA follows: TGTGCCAGCAGCGGTATGGGGGGTCACGAGCAGTACTTC.

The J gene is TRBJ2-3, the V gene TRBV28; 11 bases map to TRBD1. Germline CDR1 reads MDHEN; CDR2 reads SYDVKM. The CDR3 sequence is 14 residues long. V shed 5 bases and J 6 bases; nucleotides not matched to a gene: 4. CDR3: CASSLGQGADTQYF. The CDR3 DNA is TGTGCCAGCAGTCTAGGACAGGGGGCGGATACGCAGTATTTT.

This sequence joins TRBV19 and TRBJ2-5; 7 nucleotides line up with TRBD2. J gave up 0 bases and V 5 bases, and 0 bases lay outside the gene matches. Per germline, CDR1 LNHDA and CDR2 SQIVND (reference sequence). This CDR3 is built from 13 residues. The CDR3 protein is CASSGLDQETQYF. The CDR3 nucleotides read TGTGCCAGTAGTGGACTAGACCAAGAGACCCAGTACTTC.